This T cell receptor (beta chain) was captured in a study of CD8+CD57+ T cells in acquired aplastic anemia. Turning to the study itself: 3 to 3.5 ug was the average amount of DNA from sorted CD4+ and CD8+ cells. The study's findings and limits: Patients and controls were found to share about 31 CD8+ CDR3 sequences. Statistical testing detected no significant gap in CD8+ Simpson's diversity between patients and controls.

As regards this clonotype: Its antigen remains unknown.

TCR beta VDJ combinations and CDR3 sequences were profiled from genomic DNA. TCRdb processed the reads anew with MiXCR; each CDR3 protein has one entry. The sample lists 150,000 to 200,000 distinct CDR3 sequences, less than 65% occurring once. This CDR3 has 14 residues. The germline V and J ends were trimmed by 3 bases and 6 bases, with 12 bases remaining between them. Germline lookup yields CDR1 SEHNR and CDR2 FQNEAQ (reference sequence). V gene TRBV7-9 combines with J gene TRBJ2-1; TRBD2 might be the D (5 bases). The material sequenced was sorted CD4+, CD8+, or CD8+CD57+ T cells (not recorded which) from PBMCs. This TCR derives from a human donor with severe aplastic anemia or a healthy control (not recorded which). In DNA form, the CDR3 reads TGTGCCAGCAGCTTGGCGGGTAACTTCAATGAGCAGTTCTTC. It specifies CASSLAGNFNEQFF.